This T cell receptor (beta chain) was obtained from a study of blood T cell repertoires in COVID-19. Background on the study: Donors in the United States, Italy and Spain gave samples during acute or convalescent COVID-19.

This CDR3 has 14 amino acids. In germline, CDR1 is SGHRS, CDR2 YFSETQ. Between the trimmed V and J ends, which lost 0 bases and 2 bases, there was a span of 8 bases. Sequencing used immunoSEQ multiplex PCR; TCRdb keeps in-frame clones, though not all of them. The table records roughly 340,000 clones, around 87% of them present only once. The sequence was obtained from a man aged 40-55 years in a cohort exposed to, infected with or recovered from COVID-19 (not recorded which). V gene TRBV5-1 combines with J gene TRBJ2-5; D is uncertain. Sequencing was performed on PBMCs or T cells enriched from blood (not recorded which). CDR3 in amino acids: CASSLERFQETQYF. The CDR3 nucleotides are TGCGCCAGCAGCTTGGAACGGTTTCAAGAGACCCAGTACTTC. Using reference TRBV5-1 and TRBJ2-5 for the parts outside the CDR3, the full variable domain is KAGVTQTPRYLIKTRGQQVTLSCSPISGHRSVSWYQQTPGQGLQFLFEYFSETQRNKGNFPGRFSGRQFSNSRSEMNVSTLELGDSALYLCASSLERFQETQYFGPGTRLLVL.